A selection of T cell receptor beta chains follows, all from one sample in a study of T cells in Graves' hyperthyroidism and ophthalmopathy. TCRdb recomputed calls from the multiplex PCR reads with MiXCR, one row per CDR3 protein. The data contain about 330,000 distinct CDR3 sequences, roughly 15% of them singletons. The sample comprised blood. These receptors originate from a woman aged 40 to 50 with Graves' ophthalmopathy. CDR3s include the opening cysteine and the closing phenylalanine or tryptophan. The order of the fields is V gene, clone size, J gene, D gene, CDR3 DNA, CDR3 protein. A D gene is named only where the DNA matches it firmly. Clone size is not always given. Where it is, it says once, few, many or a class for expanded clones.

v_gene: TRBV13; abundance: many; j_gene: TRBJ1-1; d_gene: TRBD1; CDR3nt: TGTGCCAGCAGTTTCCGCTGGACAGGGAACGAAAACACTGAAGCTTTCTTT; CDR3aa: CASSFRWTGNENTEAFF
v_gene: TRBV7-9; abundance: many; j_gene: TRBJ1-2; d_gene: NA; CDR3nt: TGTGCCAGCAGCTTATTGGATGGCTATGGCTACACCTTC; CDR3aa: CASSLLDGYGYTF
v_gene: TRBV20-1; abundance: many; j_gene: TRBJ2-1; d_gene: TRBD2; CDR3nt: TGCAGTGCTAGAGAATCACTAGCGGGGCGCAATGAGCAGTTCTTC; CDR3aa: CSARESLAGRNEQFF
v_gene: TRBV9; abundance: NA; j_gene: TRBJ1-4; d_gene: NA; CDR3nt: TGTGCCAGCAGCGTACAGGCGGGACTACGGAGTGAAAAACTGTTTTTT; CDR3aa: CASSVQAGLRSEKLFF
v_gene: TRBV7-9; abundance: NA; j_gene: TRBJ2-7; d_gene: NA; CDR3nt: TGTGCCAGCAGCGGGGTCGAAGAGGTCACTTACGAGCAGTACTTC; CDR3aa: CASSGVEEVTYEQYF
v_gene: TRBV6-1; abundance: few; j_gene: TRBJ2-2; d_gene: TRBD2; CDR3nt: TGTGCCAGCCGCGGACTAGCGGGAGTCACCGGGGAGCTGTTTTTT; CDR3aa: CASRGLAGVTGELFF
v_gene: TRBV15; abundance: many; j_gene: TRBJ2-1; d_gene: TRBD2; CDR3nt: TGTGCCACCAGCAGGGTCTTAGCGGGAGGGAACGATGAGCAGTTCTTC; CDR3aa: CATSRVLAGGNDEQFF
v_gene: TRBV20-1; abundance: NA; j_gene: TRBJ1-2; d_gene: NA; CDR3nt: TGCAGTGCTAGAGATCATAAAACTCCCCATGGCTACACCTTC; CDR3aa: CSARDHKTPHGYTF
v_gene: TRBV11-2; abundance: many; j_gene: TRBJ2-7; d_gene: NA; CDR3nt: TGTGCCAGCAGCTCTACTTCAGGGGTTAAGGACGAGCAGTACTTC; CDR3aa: CASSSTSGVKDEQYF
v_gene: TRBV7-2; abundance: NA; j_gene: TRBJ2-4; d_gene: TRBD1; CDR3nt: TGTGCCAGCAGCAGGACAGGGTTTGAAAACATTCAGTACTTC; CDR3aa: CASSRTGFENIQYF
v_gene: TRBV5-1; abundance: few; j_gene: TRBJ2-2; d_gene: NA; CDR3nt: TGCGCCAGCAGCTCGGGACGGACGGCCACCGGGGAGCTGTTTTTT; CDR3aa: CASSSGRTATGELFF
v_gene: TRBV5-4; abundance: NA; j_gene: TRBJ2-7; d_gene: TRBD1; CDR3nt: TGTGCCAGCAGCTTGGGGGCAGGGGGCAGCTCCTACGAGCAGTACTTC; CDR3aa: CASSLGAGGSSYEQYF
v_gene: TRBV6-1; abundance: many; j_gene: TRBJ2-3; d_gene: TRBD2; CDR3nt: TGTGCCAGCAGTTCGGGGGGGCCAACAGATACGCAGTATTTT; CDR3aa: CASSSGGPTDTQYF
v_gene: TRBV2; abundance: NA; j_gene: TRBJ1-6; d_gene: NA; CDR3nt: TGTGCCAGCAGTTCAGGACTTGAGTATAATTCACCCCTCCACTTT; CDR3aa: CASSSGLEYNSPLHF
v_gene: TRBV7-9; abundance: NA; j_gene: TRBJ1-1; d_gene: NA; CDR3nt: TGTGCCAGCAGCCCACAGGTGGGGGGCATTGGGTCGACTGAAGCTTTCTTT; CDR3aa: CASSPQVGGIGSTEAFF
v_gene: TRBV28; abundance: NA; j_gene: TRBJ2-7; d_gene: NA; CDR3nt: TGTGCCAGCAGTCAAGAGTACGAGCAGTACTTC; CDR3aa: CASSQEYEQYF
v_gene: TRBV18; abundance: NA; j_gene: TRBJ2-7; d_gene: NA; CDR3nt: TGTGCCAGCTCACCGTGGGGGGCTGGGGCCTACGAGCAGTACTTC; CDR3aa: CASSPWGAGAYEQYF
v_gene: TRBV30; abundance: few; j_gene: TRBJ1-2; d_gene: NA; CDR3nt: TGTGCCTGCACGGACACCACTAACTATGGCTACACCTTC; CDR3aa: CACTDTTNYGYTF
v_gene: TRBV12-3/TRBV12-4; abundance: many; j_gene: TRBJ2-5; d_gene: TRBD2; CDR3nt: TGTGCCAGCAGTTTAGCGGGGGGGCAAGAGACCCAGTACTTC; CDR3aa: CASSLAGGQETQYF
v_gene: TRBV29-1; abundance: NA; j_gene: TRBJ2-2; d_gene: NA; CDR3nt: TGCAGCGCTGGGGTTGGTCAGGGCGGGACCGGGGAGCTGTTTTTT; CDR3aa: CSAGVGQGGTGELFF
v_gene: TRBV28; abundance: many; j_gene: TRBJ2-5; d_gene: TRBD2; CDR3nt: TGTGCCAGCTGGGGACTAGCTCCTCGGGAGACCCAGTACTTC; CDR3aa: CASWGLAPRETQYF
v_gene: TRBV28; abundance: many; j_gene: TRBJ2-7; d_gene: NA; CDR3nt: TGTGCCAGCGGGCTCAAGAGCTCCTACGAGCAGTACTTC; CDR3aa: CASGLKSSYEQYF
v_gene: TRBV5-1; abundance: many; j_gene: TRBJ2-7; d_gene: NA; CDR3nt: TGCGCCAGCAGCTTACGACTCGGCCCCTACGAGCAGTACTTC; CDR3aa: CASSLRLGPYEQYF
v_gene: TRBV20-1; abundance: many; j_gene: TRBJ2-5; d_gene: NA; CDR3nt: TGCAGTGCCAGAACGTGGCTCAACCCCGGGGGGACCCAGTACTTC; CDR3aa: CSARTWLNPGGTQYF
v_gene: TRBV3-1; abundance: many; j_gene: TRBJ2-1; d_gene: NA; CDR3nt: TGTGCCAGCAGCCAAGAGACAAACAATGAGCAGTTCTTC; CDR3aa: CASSQETNNEQFF
v_gene: TRBV10-3; abundance: many; j_gene: TRBJ2-7; d_gene: TRBD1; CDR3nt: TGTGCCATCAGTGACGCGACAGGGGGGAACGAGCAGTACTTC; CDR3aa: CAISDATGGNEQYF
v_gene: TRBV6-1; abundance: NA; j_gene: TRBJ2-1; d_gene: NA; CDR3nt: TGTGCCAGCAGTCCCCCCCAGTCCTACAATGAGCAGTTCTTC; CDR3aa: CASSPPQSYNEQFF
v_gene: TRBV25-1; abundance: few; j_gene: TRBJ1-5; d_gene: NA; CDR3nt: TGTGCCAGCAGTCCTAATCGACAGGGCAATCAGCCCCAGCATTTT; CDR3aa: CASSPNRQGNQPQHF
v_gene: TRBV25-1; abundance: many; j_gene: TRBJ1-1; d_gene: NA; CDR3nt: TGTGCCAGCAGCCAAGGGAGGGAAACTGAAGCTTTCTTT; CDR3aa: CASSQGRETEAFF
v_gene: TRBV28; abundance: NA; j_gene: TRBJ1-1; d_gene: NA; CDR3nt: TGTGCCAGCACCCGCCTTGACGCTTTCTTT; CDR3aa: CASTRLDAFF
v_gene: TRBV2; abundance: many; j_gene: TRBJ1-2; d_gene: NA; CDR3nt: TGTGCCAGCGGAAAAGAGGGTCTAAGCTACACCTTC; CDR3aa: CASGKEGLSYTF
v_gene: TRBV15; abundance: few; j_gene: TRBJ2-3; d_gene: NA; CDR3nt: TGTGCCACCAGCGAGGAGGTTTATAGCACAGATACGCAGTATTTT; CDR3aa: CATSEEVYSTDTQYF
v_gene: TRBV30; abundance: few; j_gene: TRBJ1-1; d_gene: TRBD1; CDR3nt: TGTGCCTGGAGTGTTCCCCCCAGGGGGCCACAGAACACTGAAGCTTTCTTT; CDR3aa: CAWSVPPRGPQNTEAFF
v_gene: TRBV11-2; abundance: few; j_gene: TRBJ1-2; d_gene: NA; CDR3nt: TGTGCCAGCAGCTCTCCGAAGACAATTTTTAGCTATGGCTACACCTTC; CDR3aa: CASSSPKTIFSYGYTF
v_gene: TRBV9; abundance: NA; j_gene: TRBJ1-2; d_gene: NA; CDR3nt: TGTGCCAGCAGCGTCTCCCGGGGTTGGAGTGATGGCTACACCTTC; CDR3aa: CASSVSRGWSDGYTF
v_gene: TRBV2; abundance: NA; j_gene: TRBJ1-4; d_gene: NA; CDR3nt: TGTGCCAGCAGAAACGGGGGGGTCACTAATGAAAAACTGTTTTTT; CDR3aa: CASRNGGVTNEKLFF
v_gene: TRBV12-3/TRBV12-4; abundance: many; j_gene: TRBJ2-5; d_gene: TRBD2; CDR3nt: TGTGCCAGCGTAGCGGGGGGCCGGAGGCAAGAGACCCAGTACTTC; CDR3aa: CASVAGGRRQETQYF
v_gene: TRBV12-5; abundance: many; j_gene: TRBJ2-2; d_gene: TRBD2; CDR3nt: TGTGCTAGTTTTGGGACTAGCGGGGGGACGAACACCGGGGAGCTGTTTTTT; CDR3aa: CASFGTSGGTNTGELFF
v_gene: TRBV12-3/TRBV12-4; abundance: many; j_gene: TRBJ2-3; d_gene: NA; CDR3nt: TGTGCCAGCAGCGTTAGTAGGGCGCAGTATTTT; CDR3aa: CASSVSRAQYF
v_gene: TRBV25-1; abundance: many; j_gene: TRBJ1-5; d_gene: NA; CDR3nt: TGTGCCAGCAGTGACAGCCGGGTTGTAGGTCAGCCCCAGCATTTT; CDR3aa: CASSDSRVVGQPQHF
v_gene: TRBV15; abundance: many; j_gene: TRBJ2-3; d_gene: TRBD2; CDR3nt: TGTGCCACCAGCAGAAGCGGGAGGGCAGGAGATACGCAGTATTTT; CDR3aa: CATSRSGRAGDTQYF
v_gene: TRBV3-1; abundance: NA; j_gene: TRBJ2-7; d_gene: TRBD2; CDR3nt: TGTGCCAGCAGCCTGGGACTATTAATCTACGAGCAGTACTTC; CDR3aa: CASSLGLLIYEQYF
v_gene: TRBV3-1; abundance: many; j_gene: TRBJ2-1; d_gene: NA; CDR3nt: TGTGCCAGCAGCCAAGGCAGGGCGAATGAGCAGTTCTTC; CDR3aa: CASSQGRANEQFF
v_gene: TRBV3-1; abundance: few; j_gene: TRBJ1-5; d_gene: NA; CDR3nt: TGTGCCAGCAGCCAAGACAGGGTTCCCAATCAGCCCCAGCATTTT; CDR3aa: CASSQDRVPNQPQHF
v_gene: TRBV7-2; abundance: NA; j_gene: TRBJ2-7; d_gene: NA; CDR3nt: TGTGCCAGCAGCCCAGGGACCCCCAACAGCGAGCAGTACTTC; CDR3aa: CASSPGTPNSEQYF
v_gene: TRBV6-1; abundance: many; j_gene: TRBJ2-3; d_gene: TRBD2; CDR3nt: TGTGCCAGCAGGGAACCTAGCGGGAGGATGGATACGCAGTATTTT; CDR3aa: CASREPSGRMDTQYF
v_gene: TRBV6-5; abundance: few; j_gene: TRBJ1-1; d_gene: TRBD1; CDR3nt: TGTGCCAGCAGTTCCCCGATGGACAGGCGCAATGGAGCTTTCTTT; CDR3aa: CASSSPMDRRNGAFF
v_gene: TRBV6-2/TRBV6-3; abundance: many; j_gene: TRBJ1-3; d_gene: TRBD1; CDR3nt: TGTGCCAGCAGTGATCGACAGGGAACCCGCTCTGGAAACACCATATATTTT; CDR3aa: CASSDRQGTRSGNTIYF
v_gene: TRBV2; abundance: NA; j_gene: TRBJ1-6; d_gene: NA; CDR3nt: TGTGCCAGCGATATGGGGATAGGATCACCCCTCCACTTT; CDR3aa: CASDMGIGSPLHF
v_gene: TRBV6-5; abundance: many; j_gene: TRBJ2-3; d_gene: NA; CDR3nt: TGTGCCAGCAGTTACCCTCCGGGACCCAGCACAGATACGCAGTATTTT; CDR3aa: CASSYPPGPSTDTQYF
v_gene: TRBV10-3; abundance: many; j_gene: TRBJ2-3; d_gene: NA; CDR3nt: TGTGCCATCAGCAAGCTTTTAACAGCAGAATCTGGCACAGATACGCAGTATTTT; CDR3aa: CAISKLLTAESGTDTQYF
v_gene: TRBV2; abundance: NA; j_gene: TRBJ2-5; d_gene: NA; CDR3nt: TGTGCCAGCAGTGTTGCTAGCACCGACTTC; CDR3aa: CASSVASTDF
v_gene: TRBV12-3/TRBV12-4; abundance: NA; j_gene: TRBJ1-3; d_gene: NA; CDR3nt: TGTGCCAGCAGCCCCAGGGATGTCGGAAACACCATATATTTT; CDR3aa: CASSPRDVGNTIYF